This TCR beta chain was sequenced for a study of blood T cell repertoires in COVID-19. As for the study in general: Material from acute and convalescent COVID-19 was sourced from the United States, Italy and Spain.

TCRdb keeps only in-frame clones here, not all; method: immunoSEQ multiplex PCR. The table records about 140,000 clones, about 80% of them present only once. CDR1 and CDR2 (germline): SGHRS, YFSETQ. CDR3 length equals 15 residues. V was clipped by 0 bases and J by 2 bases; unmatched bases: 0. The sequence came from a man in his sixties or seventies who had recovered from COVID-19. V and J are TRBV5-1 and TRBJ2-1; 9 bases align to TRBD2. Sequencing was done on a sample of peripheral blood. CDR3 bases: TGCGCCAGCAGCTTGGGACTAGCGGCCTACAATGAGCAGTTCTTC. Translation: CASSLGLAAYNEQFF.